This TCR beta chain was captured in a study of blood T cell repertoires in COVID-19. This table comes from immunoSEQ multiplex PCR, and its TCRdb copy is limited to in-frame clones, with some not included. The data show 65,000 or so clones, 80% to 90% seen once. In this sample, this clone turned up a few times. This sequence originates from a man aged 50 to 60 with active COVID-19. Input material: peripheral blood.

The DNA for the CDR3 is TGTGCCTGGGGGAGGTTCGAGGAGCAGTACTTC. Encoded protein: CAWGRFEEQYF. V usage is TRBV30 and J usage is TRBJ2-7, with TRBD2 as a possible D gene (6 bases). This CDR3 comprises 11 residues. CDR1 and CDR2 (germline): GTSNPN, SVGIG (reference sequence). V shed 5 bases and J shed 7 bases, with 12 bases lying between them.